The text below deals with one TCR beta chain. The antigen it recognizes is unknown. No qualities accompany the bases; no much larger clone lies one base away. CD8 naive samples were CD45RO-negative cells positively selected for CCR7, giving a CD45RA+CCR7+ population that excluded TemRA cells. Donors were healthy HIV-negative adults with no recently reported acute infections or vaccinations. Only Caucasian adults living in Nashville, Tennessee, USA were represented among the donors. Blood was obtained by leukapheresis, after which PBMCs were separated by Ficoll-Histopaque density gradient centrifugation and cryopreserved in liquid nitrogen vapor phase. Purity and quantity of every magnetically sorted T cell population were checked by analytical flow cytometry. Genomic DNA was isolated from every sorted fraction and measured by UV absorbance on a Nanodrop 2000c. This sample was taken from a study of shared clonotypes between healthy human individuals (dated by TCRdb to about 2020). For the wider study: A few men and a couple of women, aged 18 to 49 years, made up the cohort. Per donor, three plates each were used for CD4 naive and CD4 memory, two for CD8 naive, and one for CD8 memory. To estimate repertoire size and how much clonotype sharing occurs between individuals, the study deeply sequenced the blood TCR repertoires of five healthy adults. Libraries were prepared and TCR repertoires were sequenced by different laboratories using diverse techniques, in order to increase sequencing depth and limit assay-specific biases. Between about 0.9 and 10 billion PBMCs per donor were obtained by leukapheresis. What the study reported, not specific to this receptor: Naive subsets generally had larger estimated clonotype richness than memory subsets did. Because the study included a small number of donors, the genetic and exposure-history diversity represented was limited. Compared with non-shared clonotypes, the clonotypes found in all four sorted-subset donors had higher generation probabilities. Sharing across a few donors was observed for approximately 4.6% of naive CD4, 3.5% of naive CD8, around 2.5% of memory CD4, and about 0.39% of memory CD8 clonotypes. Sampling was restricted to blood, and TCR repertoires in tissue are likely to differ from TCR repertoires in blood. Pairwise subsampling led to the expectation that sequencing depth would affect the degree of clonotype sharing among donors. Rarefaction of sorted-subset datasets indicated incomplete sequencing despite the large sequencing depth.

Using the deep immunoSEQ assay, TCR CDR3 regions were amplified from genomic DNA by multiplex PCR. Extracted genomic DNA from each cell subset was spread evenly across all wells of several immunoSEQ 96-well plates, with each plate serving as a replicate. For sorted subsets, approximately 200 ng of genomic DNA, equivalent to around 31,000 T cell genomes, went into each replicate PCR. Purified libraries were quantified with a Qubit 3.0 fluorometer, sized on a Bioanalyzer 2100, and re-quantified with the KAPA Library Quantification kit. Each immunoSEQ 96-well plate was sequenced on its own single-read 150-cycle Illumina NextSeq 550 flow cell. Per the authors' processing: The immunoSEQ output contained only junctional sequences without quality scores, so filtering could not match that applied to full-length reads. Sequences were annotated with PyIR, a Python wrapper for IgBLAST v1.9, using IMGT germline references to assign V/J genes and CDR3. Any read was removed if the V/J assignment was weak (E-value above 1e-6), the CDR3 was missing, or the read contained stop codons, out-of-frame junctions, or ambiguous translated residues. V3J clonotypes were defined as sequences sharing an identical inferred V gene, J gene, and CDR3 amino acid sequence. Percentage overlap between repertoires was computed as shared unique clonotypes divided by the size of the smaller repertoire. Richness of each repertoire was evaluated using RTK rarefaction, the Chao1 estimator, and Recon v2.1 estimates of unobserved clonotypes. For all TCRbeta clonotypes obtained by the gDNA method from a few donors, generation probabilities were computed with OLGA. Imported from immuneACCESS, the table was reduced by TCRdb to in-frame sequences with V and J called. These copies leave out some clones; in studies compared against another copy, an unresolved V gene accounts for under half, and the cause of the remainder is not known. V, J and clone size derive from that table, while D and trimming were established from the DNA sequence. For this sample there are millions of clones; approximately 94% appear just once. Together, the top ten hold 1.7% of the sample.

For this chain, trimming is 3 bases at the V end and 7 bases at the J end, and the number of junction bases without a gene match is 3. As encoded in the germline V gene, CDR1 is MDHEN while CDR2 is SYDVKM. Taken from cysteine to phenylalanine, the CDR3 has 15 residues. Left in the record is the CDR3 DNA by itself, 45 bases read in frame from the first base. The chain was built from TRBV28 and TRBJ1-6; TRBD1 fits 10 bases in the junction. The origin of this receptor is a man aged 18 to 29 in good health. Some clones in this sample may be carry-over from other donors' samples. The material sequenced was naive CD8+ T cells from PBMCs. This specimen's cell subset or site label, per the study, means: CD45RA+CCR7+. In nucleotide form, the sequence is TGTGCCAGCAGTTTGACAGGGGGCGGCAATTCACCCCTCCACTTT. It encodes CASSLTGGGNSPLHF.